The rows below give T cell receptor beta chains drawn from one sample of a study of CD8+ T cells in alopecia areata. Sequencing used immunoSEQ multiplex PCR; TCRdb keeps in-frame clones, though not all of them. Of some 200,000 clones listed, 45% to 75% are singletons. Here the sequenced sample was CD4+ T cells sorted from blood, taken at week 4, from a patient treated with tofacitinib. These TCRs come from a human donor with alopecia areata. CDR3s include the opening cysteine and the closing phenylalanine or tryptophan. The order of the fields is clone size, D gene, V gene, J gene, CDR3 DNA, CDR3 protein. D genes are given only for firm matches. Clone size is shown for a subset of rows, as once, few, many or a class of expanded clone.

few	NA	TRBV28	TRBJ2-5	TGTGCCAGCAGTTTGTTCGCGAATGGGGAGACCCAGTACTTC	CASSLFANGETQYF
few	NA	TRBV18	TRBJ2-3	TGTGCCAGCTCACCACCCACAGATACGCAGTATTTT	CASSPPTDTQYF
NA	NA	TRBV5-4	TRBJ1-5	TGTGCCAGCAGCTTCTGGCCTCCTAATCAGCCCCAGCATTTT	CASSFWPPNQPQHF
NA	NA	TRBV5-6	TRBJ2-1	TGTGCCAGCGCTCACGGGCGGGGCCACTACAATGAGCAGTTCTTC	CASAHGRGHYNEQFF
NA	NA	TRBV30	TRBJ2-2	TGTGCCTGGAGTCGCCTCAGGGAGGGGGAGCTGTTTTTT	CAWSRLREGELFF
NA	TRBD2	TRBV7-2	TRBJ2-1	TGTGCCAGCAGCTTGTCTTTGACTAGCGGCTACAATGAGCAGTTCTTC	CASSLSLTSGYNEQFF
NA	NA	TRBV29-1	TRBJ2-1	TGCAGCGGGGGGGATGAGGGTGAGCAGTTCTTC	CSGGDEGEQFF
once	TRBD2	TRBV5-1	TRBJ2-5	TGCGCCAGCAGCTCGGGACTAGCGGAGGAGACCCAGTACTTC	CASSSGLAEETQYF
few	NA	TRBV5-1	TRBJ2-5	TGCGCCAGCAGTCCCGGGACAAAGGAGACCCAGTACTTC	CASSPGTKETQYF
NA	TRBD1	TRBV2	TRBJ1-2	TGTGCCAGCAGGGTTGACAGGGAGAGTGGCTACACCTTC	CASRVDRESGYTF
NA	NA	TRBV4-1	TRBJ2-7	TGCGCCAGCAGCCAAGATCCACGGGGCTACGAGCAGTACTTC	CASSQDPRGYEQYF